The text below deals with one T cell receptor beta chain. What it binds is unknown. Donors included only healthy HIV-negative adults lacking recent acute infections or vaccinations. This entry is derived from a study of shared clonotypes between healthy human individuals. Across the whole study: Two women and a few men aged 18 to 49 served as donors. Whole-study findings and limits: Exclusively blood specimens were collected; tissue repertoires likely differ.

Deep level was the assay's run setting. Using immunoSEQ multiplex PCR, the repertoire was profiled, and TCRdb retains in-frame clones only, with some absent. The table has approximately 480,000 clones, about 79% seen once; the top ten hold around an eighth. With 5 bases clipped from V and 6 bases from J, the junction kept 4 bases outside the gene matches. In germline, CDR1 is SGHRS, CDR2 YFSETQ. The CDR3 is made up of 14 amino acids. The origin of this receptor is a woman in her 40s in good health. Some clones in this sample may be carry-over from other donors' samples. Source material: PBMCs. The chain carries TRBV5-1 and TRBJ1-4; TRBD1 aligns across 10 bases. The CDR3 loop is CASSAGTGDEKLFF. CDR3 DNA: TGCGCCAGCAGTGCCGGGACAGGGGATGAAAAACTGTTTTTT.